The TCR beta chain under discussion was sequenced for a study of cytomegalovirus exposure and HLA in healthy donors. Regarding the study as a whole: Relative to the approximately 670-donor mean, N-insertions were reportedly fewer in an Asian-associated ancestry cluster in a later analysis.

Primers included in the PCR were 60 Vbeta and 13 Jbeta primers. The method was immunoSEQ multiplex PCR; TCRdb's version includes in-frame clones alone and lacks a portion of them. The sample lists under 130,000 clones, 60% to 70% seen once, with 3% to 4% in the top ten. On this clone: Antigen unknown.

The sequence was collected from a man aged 30 to 39 in good health and CMV-seropositive. Sequenced sample: PBMCs.

The CDR3 sequence: CSVVLGQETQYF. The CDR3 DNA reads TGCAGCGTTGTACTAGGACAAGAGACCCAGTACTTC. The chain carries TRBV29-1 and TRBJ2-5, with D tentatively TRBD2 (5 bases). In germline, CDR1 is SQVTM, CDR2 ANQGSEA. There are 12 residues in the CDR3. Trimming took off 4 bases at V and 2 bases at J, with 8 bases between the two ends.